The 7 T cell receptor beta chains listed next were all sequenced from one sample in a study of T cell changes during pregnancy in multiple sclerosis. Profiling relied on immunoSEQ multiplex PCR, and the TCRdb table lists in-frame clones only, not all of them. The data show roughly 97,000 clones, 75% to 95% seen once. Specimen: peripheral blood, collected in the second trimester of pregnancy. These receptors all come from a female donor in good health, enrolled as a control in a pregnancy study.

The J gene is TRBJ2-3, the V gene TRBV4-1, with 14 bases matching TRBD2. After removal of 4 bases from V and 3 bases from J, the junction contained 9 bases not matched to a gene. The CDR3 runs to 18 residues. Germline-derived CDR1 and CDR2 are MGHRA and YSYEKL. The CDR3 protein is CASSPQGLAGAVTDTQYF. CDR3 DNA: TGCGCCAGCAGCCCCCAGGGACTAGCGGGAGCCGTGACAGATACGCAGTATTTT.

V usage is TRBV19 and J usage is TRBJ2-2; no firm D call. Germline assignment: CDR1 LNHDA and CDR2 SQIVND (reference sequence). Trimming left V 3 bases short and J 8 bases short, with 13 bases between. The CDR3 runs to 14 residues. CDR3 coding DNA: TGTGCCAGTAGTATTTCTAGTGCGTCGGGGGAGCTGTTTTTT. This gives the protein CASSISSASGELFF.

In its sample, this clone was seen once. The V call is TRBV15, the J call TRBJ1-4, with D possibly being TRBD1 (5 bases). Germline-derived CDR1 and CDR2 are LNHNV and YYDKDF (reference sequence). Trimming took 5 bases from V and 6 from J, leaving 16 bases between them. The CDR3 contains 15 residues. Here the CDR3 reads CATSVGGPNDEKLFF. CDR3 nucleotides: TGTGCCACCAGCGTCGGGGGACCGAACGATGAAAAACTGTTTTTT.

In nucleotides, the CDR3 is TGTGCCAGCAGACCTCAGGGGGCGCGGCCTGAAGCTTTCTTT. Translating gives CASRPQGARPEAFF. The chain couples TRBV2 to TRBJ1-1; 8 nucleotides line up with TRBD1. CDR3 length: 14 residues. Losses at the gene ends were 6 bases for V and 6 bases for J; bases not matched to a gene: 9. CDR1 and CDR2 from the germline V gene are SNHLY and FYNNEI.

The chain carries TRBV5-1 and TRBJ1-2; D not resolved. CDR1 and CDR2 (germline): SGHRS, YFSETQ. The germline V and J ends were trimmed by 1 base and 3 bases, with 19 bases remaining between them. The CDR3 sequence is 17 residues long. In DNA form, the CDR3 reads TGCGCCAGCAGCTTGACGACGGACTCTAACATGCACTATGGCTACACCTTC. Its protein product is CASSLTTDSNMHYGYTF.

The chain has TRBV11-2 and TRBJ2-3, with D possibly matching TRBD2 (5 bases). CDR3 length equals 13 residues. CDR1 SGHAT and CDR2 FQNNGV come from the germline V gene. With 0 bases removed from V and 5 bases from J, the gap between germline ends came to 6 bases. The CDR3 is CASSLDRGDTQYF. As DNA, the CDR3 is TGTGCCAGCAGCTTAGATCGGGGAGATACGCAGTATTTT.

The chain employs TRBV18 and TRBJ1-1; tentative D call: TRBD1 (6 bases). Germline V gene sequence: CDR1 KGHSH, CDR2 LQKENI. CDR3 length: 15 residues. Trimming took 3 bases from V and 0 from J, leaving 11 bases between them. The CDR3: CASSPPDRLNTEAFF. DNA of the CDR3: TGTGCCAGCTCACCGCCAGACAGGCTGAACACTGAAGCTTTCTTT.